Presented here are 23 T cell receptor beta chains from one specimen sequenced in a study of blood T cell repertoires in COVID-19. Repertoires were generated with immunoSEQ multiplex PCR, while TCRdb's copy carries only in-frame clones and drops some. The table includes 200,000 to 250,000 clones, 90% detected once. The sequenced sample was PBMCs or T cells enriched from blood (not recorded which). The receptors were gathered from a man aged 25 to 40 who had been exposed to COVID-19.

J is TRBJ1-6 and V is TRBV9; 9 bases fit TRBD1. The CDR3 sequence is 16 residues long. Per germline, CDR1 SGDLS and CDR2 YYNGEE. The V and J ends lost 0 bases and 9 bases, in that order; junction bases with no gene match: 7. The CDR3 loop reads CASSVELDRGGSPLHF. The CDR3 nucleotides are TGTGCCAGCAGCGTAGAACTGGACAGGGGTGGTTCACCCCTCCACTTT.

The V call is TRBV27, the J call TRBJ2-3, with 7 bases that match TRBD2. The germline V gene encodes CDR1 MNHEY and CDR2 SMNVEV (reference sequence). The CDR3 covers 15 residues. Germline trimming cut 5 bases from V and 6 bases from J; bases unmatched to any gene: 11. The CDR3 nucleotides are TGTGCCAGCAGTCCCCATGGCGGGGGTGCGGATACGCAGTATTTT. Amino acid sequence: CASSPHGGGADTQYF.

V is TRBV4-2 and J is TRBJ2-1; 8 bases map to TRBD2. V shed 8 bases, J shed 4 bases, and the junction held 4 bases outside the gene matches. Germline V gene lookup returns CDR1 LGHNA and CDR2 YNFKEQ. The CDR3 consists of 13 residues. CDR3 DNA sequence: TGTGCCAGCTATAGCGGGGAATACAATGAGCAGTTCTTC. Translating it yields CASYSGEYNEQFF.

The genes are TRBV7-2 and TRBJ1-6; 8 positions match TRBD1. This CDR3 contains 14 residues. Per germline, CDR1 SGHTA and CDR2 FQGNSA. The junction had 5 bases not matched to a gene; V was cut back by 4 bases and J by 9 bases. The CDR3, as DNA: TGTGCCAGCAGCTGGACAGGGAAAGGTTCACCCCTCCACTTT. Its protein product is CASSWTGKGSPLHF. Drawing the rest from reference TRBV7-2 and TRBJ1-6, the complete variable domain is GAGVSQSPSNKVTEKGKDVELRCDPISGHTALYWYRQSLGQGLEFLIYFQGNSAPDKSGLPSDRFSAERTGGSVSTLTIQRTQQEDSAVYLCASSWTGKGSPLHFGNGTRLTVT.

The CDR3 DNA reads as TGTGCCAGTAGCTGGGGGGTTCAGCCCCAGCATTTT. This sequence encodes CASSWGVQPQHF. The genes are TRBV19 and TRBJ1-5; possible D gene TRBD1, 5 bases. Trimming stripped 6 bases from V and 6 bases from J, with 9 bases between. Per germline, CDR1 LNHDA and CDR2 SQIVND (reference sequence). The CDR3 loop spans 12 amino acids. The complete variable domain, with remaining parts taken from reference TRBV19 and TRBJ1-5, reads DGGITQSPKYLFRKEGQNVTLSCEQNLNHDAMYWYRQDPGQGLRLIYYSQIVNDFQKGDIAEGYSVSREKKESFPLTVTSAQKNPTAFYLCASSWGVQPQHFGDGTRLSIL.

V and J are TRBV7-9 and TRBJ2-3; 12 bases line up with TRBD2. The trim removed 3 bases at V and 10 bases at J, leaving 11 bases unmatched. This CDR3 has 16 residues. Germline V gene lookup returns CDR1 SEHNR and CDR2 FQNEAQ (reference sequence). CDR3 sequence (DNA): TGTGCCAGCAGCTTTCGTGCTAGCGGGGGGGCCGGGGCGCAGTATTTT. It is translated as CASSFRASGGAGAQYF.

Regarding this clone: This sample also contains other DNA sequences that code for the same CDR3. The chain employs TRBV5-1 and TRBJ1-3; a weak D match, TRBD1 (6 bases). V dropped 0 bases and J dropped 1 base, with 8 bases sitting between them. Germline CDR1 reads SGHRS; CDR2 reads YFSETQ. This CDR3 has 15 residues. The CDR3 here is CASSLDRASGNTIYF. CDR3 sequence (DNA): TGCGCCAGCAGCTTGGACAGGGCTTCTGGAAACACCATATATTTT.

The chain uses TRBV12-3 or TRBV12-4 and TRBJ2-7; a weak D match, TRBD2 (5 bases). Trimming removed 3 bases from V and 6 bases from J, with 12 bases in between. The CDR3 sequence is 13 residues long. CDR3 region: CASSLVEGGEQYF. In nucleotides, the CDR3 is TGTGCCAGCAGTTTGGTAGAGGGTGGCGAGCAGTACTTC.

The rearrangement joins TRBV4-1 to TRBJ1-6; no definite D call. The CDR3 runs 14 residues. Germline CDR1 is MGHRA and CDR2 is YSYEKL. Trimming pared 1 base from V and 6 bases from J, leaving 7 bases between. Written as DNA, the CDR3 is TGCGCCAGCAGCCAAGTCGGTTTTAATTCACCCCTCCACTTT. Its translation is CASSQVGFNSPLHF.

The chain is built from TRBV5-6 and TRBJ2-2, with TRBD2 as a possible D gene (7 bases). Germline values: CDR1 SGHDT, CDR2 YYEEEE. V lost 4 bases, J lost 6 bases, and 16 bases lay in between. This CDR3 has 15 amino acids. The CDR3 spells CASSPGGREAGELFF. The CDR3 coding sequence is TGTGCCAGCAGCCCGGGGGGCAGGGAGGCCGGGGAGCTGTTTTTT.

Note on this clone: At the DNA level, this CDR3 is encoded by other sequences in the same sample as well. This sequence joins TRBV18 and TRBJ2-7; no clear D. V lost 6 bases and J lost 3, with 6 bases in between. The CDR3 is 11 amino acids. Germline assignment: CDR1 KGHSH and CDR2 LQKENI. Here the CDR3 reads CASSQRYEQYF. As DNA, the CDR3 is TGTGCCAGCTCGCAGCGCTACGAGCAGTACTTC.

The rearrangement links TRBV7-7 to TRBJ1-4, with D perhaps TRBD1 (5 bases). The germline gives CDR1 SSHAT, CDR2 FNYEAQ (reference sequence). This CDR3 is built from 15 residues. V lost 4 bases, J lost 5 bases, and 14 bases lay in between. The CDR3 DNA reads as TGTGCCAGCAGCTCAACAGGTGGCGTAAATGAAAAACTGTTTTTT. It encodes CASSSTGGVNEKLFF.

The chain carries TRBV2 and TRBJ2-3, with 13 bases identical to TRBD2. With 4 bases clipped from V and 3 bases from J, the junction kept 13 bases outside the gene matches. CDR3 size: 19 residues. CDR1 and CDR2 from the germline V gene are SNHLY and FYNNEI. CDR3 DNA: TGTGCCAGCAGTGGCCCGACTAGCGGGGGGCTGGTCGTGACAGATACGCAGTATTTT. Amino acids: CASSGPTSGGLVVTDTQYF.

The gene calls are TRBV18 and TRBJ1-2, with TRBD1 matching 7 bases. This CDR3 is 13 amino acids long. The ends lost 4 bases at V and 6 bases at J; junction bases unmatched: 5. Germline CDR1 is KGHSH and CDR2 is LQKENI. The CDR3 is CASSLEGAHGYTF. CDR3 nucleotide sequence: TGTGCCAGCTCACTAGAGGGGGCGCATGGCTACACCTTC.

Concerning this clone: Other nucleotide sequences in the sample specify the same CDR3. J is TRBJ2-7 and V is TRBV6-5; TRBD1 might be the D (5 bases). Per the germline V gene, CDR1 is MNHEY and CDR2 is SVGAGI. V was pared by 5 bases and J by 4 bases, with 9 bases between. This CDR3 comprises 12 residues. CDR3 amino acids: CASSQGSYEQYF. The CDR3 DNA reads TGTGCCAGCAGTCAGGGATCTTACGAGCAGTACTTC.

This sequence joins TRBV12-3 or TRBV12-4 and TRBJ2-3; 8 nucleotides agree with TRBD2. The CDR3 has 12 residues. The V gene end was trimmed by 5 bases and the J gene end by 8 bases; junction bases not matched to a gene: 3. CDR3 loop: CASSREGSTQYF. CDR3 sequence (DNA): TGTGCCAGCAGTCGGGAGGGCTCTACGCAGTATTTT.

The gene calls are TRBV19 and TRBJ1-1; D unresolved. CDR1 and CDR2 from the germline V gene are LNHDA and SQIVND (reference sequence). V lost 9 bases and J lost 1, with 9 bases in between. This CDR3 is built from 12 residues. The DNA of the CDR3 is TGTGCCAGCCTTCAGTGGAACACTGAAGCTTTCTTT. This codes for CASLQWNTEAFF.

CDR3 amino acids: CASSPDSSGQGRYNEQFF. The CDR3 coding sequence is TGTGCCAGCAGCCCTGATTCATCGGGACAGGGTCGCTACAATGAGCAGTTCTTC. The genes are TRBV11-2 and TRBJ2-1, with TRBD1 identical over 9 bases. The CDR3 contains 18 residues. V lost 5 bases to trimming and J lost 3 bases; unmatched junction nucleotides: 14. CDR1 is SGHAT and CDR2 is FQNNGV in the germline V gene.

The chain joins TRBV10-2 to TRBJ1-3; D is possibly TRBD1 (6 bases). The CDR3 has 14 residues. Trimming cost V 2 bases and J 3 bases, with 8 bases left between them. The germline V gene has CDR1 WSHSY and CDR2 SAAADI. The CDR3 loop reads CASSENRDGNTIYF. The CDR3 DNA is TGCGCCAGCAGTGAGAACAGGGATGGAAACACCATATATTTT.

The chain combines TRBV12-3 or TRBV12-4 with TRBJ1-2, with a possible D match to TRBD1 (5 bases). The CDR3 runs 11 residues. The germline V and J ends were trimmed by 3 bases and 11 bases, with 10 bases remaining between them. The DNA for the CDR3 is TGTGCCAGCAGTTTGGGGCAGGGTTACACCTTC. Translating it yields CASSLGQGYTF.

The chain carries TRBV12-3 or TRBV12-4 and TRBJ1-5, with D possibly being TRBD1 (5 bases). This CDR3 region has 12 residues. V lost 4 bases to trimming and J lost 7 bases, with 8 bases between them. This CDR3 is CASSSGKQPQHF. CDR3 nucleotide sequence: TGTGCCAGCAGTTCAGGGAAGCAGCCCCAGCATTTT.

This chain connects TRBV2 to TRBJ1-1; D might be TRBD1 (5 bases). Germline CDR1 SNHLY, CDR2 FYNNEI. Trimming cost V 8 bases and J 0 bases, with 16 bases left between them. This CDR3 is 15 amino acids long. Here the CDR3 DNA reads TGTGCCAGCCGCCCCCGGGGGGGGATGAACACTGAAGCTTTCTTT. Translating gives CASRPRGGMNTEAFF.

The chain uses TRBV11-3 and TRBJ2-2, with D possibly being TRBD2 (6 bases). This CDR3 comprises 15 residues. The germline CDR1 and CDR2 sequences are SGHNT and YENEEA. The germline V and J ends were trimmed by 1 base and 3 bases, with 9 bases remaining between them. The CDR3 nucleotides read TGTGCCAGCAGCTTAGCGGGGGTTGACACCGGGGAGCTGTTTTTT. This encodes CASSLAGVDTGELFF.